These 14 T cell receptor beta chains came from one sample sequenced in a study of T-cell memory formation after mild COVID-19. Via MiXCR, TCRdb re-called the 5' RACE reads, giving one row per CDR3 protein. The table has some 410,000 distinct CDR3 sequences, about 25% seen once. The sequenced material came from PBMCs or a T cell subset sorted from them (not recorded which). The receptors shown here come from an adult woman who had mild COVID-19 (a few samples of this study predate the infection). Cell type and time point are not known.

This clonotype was seen only a few times. The chain is built from TRBV6-5 and TRBJ2-1, with D maybe TRBD2 (6 bases). V lost 2 bases to trimming and J lost 9 bases, with 14 bases between them. CDR1 is MNHEY, CDR2 SVGAGI, per germline. This CDR3 is built from 14 residues. Here the CDR3 reads CASSYGAGSGEQFF. DNA for the CDR3: TGTGCCAGCAGTTACGGCGCGGGAAGTGGTGAGCAGTTCTTC.

This clonotype was observed a handful of times. The V call is TRBV29-1, the J call TRBJ2-7, with D tentatively TRBD1 (6 bases). This CDR3 is 14 amino acids long. Germline values: CDR1 SQVTM, CDR2 ANQGSEA. Trimming left V 4 bases short and J 2 bases short, with 15 bases between. CDR3 sequence: CSVGSGVSTYEQYF. The CDR3 DNA follows: TGCAGCGTTGGATCAGGGGTATCAACCTACGAGCAGTACTTC.

This clonotype was found a few times. The chain has TRBV20-1 and TRBJ2-1; D remains ambiguous. The CDR3 loop spans 13 amino acids. Germline values: CDR1 DFQATT, CDR2 SNEGSKA (reference sequence). Trimming took off 2 bases at V and 1 base at J, with 6 bases between the two ends. The CDR3 is CSARSRSYNEQFF. As DNA, the CDR3 is TGCAGTGCTAGAAGTCGGTCCTACAATGAGCAGTTCTTC.

The chain's CDR3 is CASSLLGLAGAGRSYEQYF. The CDR3 coding sequence is TGTGCCAGCAGTTTATTGGGGCTCGCGGGAGCGGGAAGATCCTACGAGCAGTACTTC. J is TRBJ2-7 and V is TRBV12-3 or TRBV12-4; 7 bases agree with TRBD2. CDR3 size: 19 residues. V was pared by 2 bases and J by 1 base, with 17 bases of the junction left unmatched.

This clonotype was detected a few times. The chain has TRBV3-1 and TRBJ2-3; D remains unclear. The V gene lost 1 base and the J gene lost 2 bases, with 7 bases spanning the gap. The CDR3 has 14 residues. Germline lookup yields CDR1 LGHDT and CDR2 YNNKEL (reference sequence). CDR3: CASSQAPNTDTQYF. The CDR3 bases are TGTGCCAGCAGCCAAGCCCCCAACACAGATACGCAGTATTTT.

This clonotype has just a few counts. The chain recombines TRBV5-1 with TRBJ2-7; TRBD2 aligns across 11 bases. V gave up 4 bases and J gave up 0 bases; unmatched junction bases: 6. This CDR3 contains 16 residues. Germline V lookup: CDR1 SGHRS, CDR2 YFSETQ. The CDR3 DNA is TGCGCCAGCAGCGGAGGGACTAGCGGTAGCTCCTACGAGCAGTACTTC. It codes for CASSGGTSGSSYEQYF.

The sample holds a few counts of this clonotype. The chain is built from TRBV6-5 and TRBJ1-2; D not certain. The V gene's germline CDR1 is MNHEY and CDR2 SVGAGI. CDR3 length: 15 residues. V dropped 7 bases and J dropped 1 base, with 16 bases sitting between them. CDR3 protein: CASISGGRNNYGYTF. Here the CDR3 DNA reads TGTGCCAGCATCTCAGGAGGGAGAAATAACTATGGCTACACCTTC.

A few counts support this clonotype. The rearrangement uses TRBV28 and TRBJ2-6, with 8 bases lining up with TRBD1. The CDR3 loop spans 20 amino acids. Trimming took 7 bases from V and 0 from J; bases not matched to a gene: 17. Germline V gene data show CDR1 as MDHEN and CDR2 as SYDVKM. CDR3 sequence (DNA): TGTGCCAGCACTAGCCTCACCCCGGGACAGGTTGGCTCTGGGGCCAACGTCCTGACTTTC. This encodes CASTSLTPGQVGSGANVLTF.

The chain links TRBV24-1 to TRBJ2-7; D perhaps matches TRBD1 (6 bases). Trimming took off 4 bases at V and 6 bases at J, with 12 bases between the two ends. The CDR3 is 13 residues long. Germline CDR1 and CDR2: KGHDR and SFDVKD. CDR3 residues: CATSEPQGTEQYF. CDR3 coding DNA: TGTGCCACCAGTGAGCCACAGGGCACCGAGCAGTACTTC.

This clonotype was counted only a few times. The chain recombines TRBV7-9 with TRBJ1-5; D is ambiguous. Trimming left V 1 base short and J 3 bases short, with 10 bases between. CDR1 and CDR2 from the germline V gene are SEHNR and FQNEAQ (reference sequence). The CDR3 is made up of 15 amino acids. CDR3 region: CASSLGLTDNQPQHF. As DNA, the CDR3 is TGTGCCAGCAGCTTAGGGTTGACGGACAATCAGCCCCAGCATTTT.

This clonotype was picked up many times. This chain connects TRBV7-2 to TRBJ1-1; unclear D gene. There are 13 residues in the CDR3. The V end was cut by 6 bases, the J end by 5 bases, with 13 bases between. CDR1 is SGHTA and CDR2 is FQGNSA in the germline V gene. CDR3 sequence reads: CASSQPRVTEAFF. CDR3 coding DNA: TGTGCCAGCAGTCAACCACGGGTTACTGAAGCTTTCTTT. The entire variable domain, with the rest obtained from reference TRBV7-2 and TRBJ1-1, is as follows: GAGVSQSPSNKVTEKGKDVELRCDPISGHTALYWYRQSLGQGLEFLIYFQGNSAPDKSGLPSDRFSAERTGGSVSTLTIQRTQQEDSAVYLCASSQPRVTEAFFGQGTRLTVV.

J is TRBJ2-7 and V is TRBV15; TRBD1 might be the D (6 bases). The CDR3 extends over 13 amino acids. Germline V lookup: CDR1 LNHNV, CDR2 YYDKDF (reference sequence). V was shortened by 5 bases and J by 5 bases, with 13 bases between the two germline ends. CDR3 in amino acids: CATSSLRGHEQYF. CDR3 nucleotide sequence: TGTGCCACCAGCTCCCTCAGGGGTCACGAGCAGTACTTC. The full variable domain, rest sourced from reference TRBV15 and TRBJ2-7, is DAMVIQNPRYQVTQFGKPVTLSCSQTLNHNVMYWYQQKSSQAPKLLFHYYDKDFNNEADTPDNFQSRRPNTSFCFLDIRSPGLGDTAMYLCATSSLRGHEQYFGPGTRLTVT.

This clonotype showed up just a few times. This chain joins TRBV6-4 and TRBJ2-2; TRBD1 might be the D (5 bases). In germline, CDR1 is MRHNA, CDR2 SNTAGT. This CDR3 comprises 14 residues. V lost 2 bases and J 3 bases, leaving 7 bases between the germline ends. The CDR3 DNA is TGTGCCAGCAGTGACGGGGCAGACACCGGGGAGCTGTTTTTT. Translation gives CASSDGADTGELFF.

J is TRBJ2-3 and V is TRBV12-3 or TRBV12-4; the D gene could be TRBD1 or TRBD2 (5 bases each). The V gene lost 3 bases and the J gene lost 1 base, with 8 bases spanning the gap. The CDR3 spans 14 residues. Written as DNA, the CDR3 is TGTGCCAGCAGTTTTGTGGGGGGCACAGATACGCAGTATTTT. Translation gives CASSFVGGTDTQYF.